The 16 T cell receptor beta chains listed next were all sequenced from one sample in a study of blood T cell repertoires in COVID-19. Here immunoSEQ multiplex PCR was the method, and the copy in TCRdb shows in-frame clones only, minus some. The sample has around 100,000 clones; over 75% are singletons. The sequencing input was peripheral blood. These receptors were obtained from a human donor in a cohort sampled during active COVID-19.

The chain recombines TRBV19 with TRBJ2-7, with D hard to call. Per the germline V gene, CDR1 is LNHDA and CDR2 is SQIVND (reference sequence). V shed 6 bases and J shed 3 bases, with 18 bases lying between them. This CDR3 comprises 15 residues. The CDR3 here is CASSSNKRLVYEQYF. The CDR3 nucleotides are TGTGCCAGTAGCAGCAACAAGAGGCTGGTCTACGAGCAGTACTTC. Variable domain in full (rest from reference TRBV19 and TRBJ2-7): DGGITQSPKYLFRKEGQNVTLSCEQNLNHDAMYWYRQDPGQGLRLIYYSQIVNDFQKGDIAEGYSVSREKKESFPLTVTSAQKNPTAFYLCASSSNKRLVYEQYFGPGTRLTVT.

Remarks on this clone: One end of the junction varies from germline; a read error may be responsible. This sequence joins TRBV7-7 and TRBJ2-3; 8 nucleotides line up with TRBD2. Looked up from germline, CDR1 is SSHAT and CDR2 is FNYEAQ (reference sequence). This CDR3 has 15 amino acids. The CDR3 bases are TGTGCTAGCAGCCCCTCCGGGGGGGGTGCAGATACGCAGTATTTT. This translates into CASSPSGGGADTQYF.

This chain uses TRBV12-5 with TRBJ2-7, with 12 bases matching TRBD2. Looked up from germline, CDR1 is LGHNT and CDR2 is FRNRAP. V lost 2 bases to trimming and J lost 6 bases; unmatched junction nucleotides: 2. This CDR3 region has 14 residues. CDR3 DNA sequence: TGTGCTAGTGGTTTGTCTAGCGGGGGGGGCGAGCAGTACTTC. Translation gives CASGLSSGGGEQYF. The complete variable domain, with remaining parts taken from reference TRBV12-5 and TRBJ2-7, reads DARVTQTPRHKVTEMGQEVTMRCQPILGHNTVFWYRQTMMQGLELLAYFRNRAPLDDSGMPKDRFSAEMPDATLATLKIQPSEPRDSAVYFCASGLSSGGGEQYFGPGTRLTVT.

This clone turned up a few times. V is TRBV7-9 and J is TRBJ2-7, with D possibly being TRBD2 (6 bases). Germline loops: CDR1 SEHNR, CDR2 FQNEAQ (reference sequence). The CDR3 contains 14 residues. Trimming pared 2 bases from V and 1 base from J, leaving 9 bases between. DNA for the CDR3: TGTGCCAGCAGCTTAAGGGCGGGGTCCTACGAGCAGTACTTC. It codes for CASSLRAGSYEQYF.

The chain is built from TRBV14 and TRBJ2-3; 10 bases align to TRBD1. The CDR3 has 16 residues. CDR1 is SGHDN, CDR2 FVKESK, per germline. V shed 3 bases, J shed 1 base, and the junction held 4 bases outside the gene matches. The CDR3 loop is CASSQGTGVGTDTQYF. The DNA for the CDR3 is TGTGCCAGCAGCCAGGGGACAGGGGTCGGCACAGATACGCAGTATTTT.

The chain links TRBV7-2 to TRBJ2-7; tentative D call: TRBD1 (5 bases). CDR3 size: 16 residues. V lost 2 bases, J lost 2 bases, and 16 bases lay in between. Germline values: CDR1 SGHTA, CDR2 FQGNSA. CDR3: CASSLRPGRLTYEQYF. CDR3 bases: TGTGCCAGCAGCTTAAGGCCAGGGCGTCTTACCTACGAGCAGTACTTC. The full variable domain, rest sourced from reference TRBV7-2 and TRBJ2-7, is GAGVSQSPSNKVTEKGKDVELRCDPISGHTALYWYRQSLGQGLEFLIYFQGNSAPDKSGLPSDRFSAERTGGSVSTLTIQRTQQEDSAVYLCASSLRPGRLTYEQYFGPGTRLTVT.

The J gene is TRBJ1-2, the V gene TRBV29-1; no reliable D call. CDR3 length: 13 residues. The V end lost 7 bases, the J end lost 7 bases, and 19 bases lay between the germline ends. Germline V gives CDR1 SQVTM, CDR2 ANQGSEA. The CDR3 nucleotides are TGCAGCGATGGGAGGGAGAGCTTGGGTGGCTACACCTTC. Residues: CSDGRESLGGYTF.

This chain joins TRBV5-6 and TRBJ1-2, with TRBD1 as a possible D gene (6 bases). This CDR3 is built from 17 residues. The germline gives CDR1 SGHDT, CDR2 YYEEEE. Trimming took off 0 bases at V and 3 bases at J, with 18 bases between the two ends. The CDR3 sequence: CASSLDGGDFGHYGYTF. The CDR3 DNA reads as TGTGCCAGCAGCTTGGATGGGGGCGACTTCGGACACTATGGCTACACCTTC.

This chain links TRBV6-5 with TRBJ1-1, with D perhaps matching TRBD1 (6 bases). CDR3 length: 13 residues. The V and J ends lost 5 bases and 6 bases respectively, with 13 bases between them. The germline V gene has CDR1 MNHEY and CDR2 SVGAGI. The CDR3 protein is CASSHAGDAEAFF. The CDR3 DNA reads as TGTGCCAGCAGTCACGCAGGGGACGCTGAAGCTTTCTTT.

The chain joins TRBV9 to TRBJ1-5, with TRBD1 matching 7 bases. Losses at the gene ends were 8 bases for V and 4 bases for J; bases not matched to a gene: 6. From germline, CDR1 is SGDLS and CDR2 YYNGEE. The CDR3 runs to 13 residues. The CDR3 region has the DNA TGTGCCAGACGGGACAGATTAAATCAGCCCCAGCATTTT. Its protein is CARRDRLNQPQHF.

This chain links TRBV6-6 with TRBJ1-5; D is unclear. The CDR3 contains 13 residues. The germline V gene has CDR1 MNHNY and CDR2 SVGAGI (reference sequence). Trimming shortened V by 2 bases and J by 4 bases, and 6 bases separated the two germline ends. This chain's CDR3 is CASSYTPNQPQHF. As DNA, the CDR3 is TGTGCCAGCAGTTACACTCCAAATCAGCCCCAGCATTTT.

This sequence joins TRBV19 and TRBJ2-3; TRBD2 matches at 7 bases. V lost 8 bases to trimming and J lost 2 bases; unmatched junction nucleotides: 10. The CDR3 contains 15 residues. The germline CDR1 and CDR2 sequences are LNHDA and SQIVND (reference sequence). The CDR3 DNA reads TGTGCCAGTTCAAAAGGGGCGGGAGCCACAGATACGCAGTATTTT. Its protein product is CASSKGAGATDTQYF.

This sequence joins TRBV7-2 and TRBJ2-5; 11 nucleotides match TRBD2. CDR3 length: 16 residues. With V trimmed by 2 bases and J by 4 bases, 6 bases remained unmatched. Germline V lookup: CDR1 SGHTA, CDR2 FQGNSA. Written as DNA, the CDR3 is TGTGCCAGCAGCTTAATGGTAGCGGGAGGGGCAGAGACCCAGTACTTC. This gives the protein CASSLMVAGGAETQYF. The full variable domain, with the rest looked up from reference TRBV7-2 and TRBJ2-5, is GAGVSQSPSNKVTEKGKDVELRCDPISGHTALYWYRQSLGQGLEFLIYFQGNSAPDKSGLPSDRFSAERTGGSVSTLTIQRTQQEDSAVYLCASSLMVAGGAETQYFGPGTRLLVL.

V usage is TRBV10-2 and J usage is TRBJ2-7; D may be TRBD2 (5 bases). Germline V CDR1 and CDR2: WSHSY, SAAADI. There are 15 residues in the CDR3. The ends were cut back, 1 base at V and 0 bases at J, with 10 bases in the middle. The DNA for the CDR3 is TGCGCCAGCAGTGAGTGGGGAGCAGCCTCCTACGAGCAGTACTTC. This translates into CASSEWGAASYEQYF.

The rearrangement joins TRBV4-1 to TRBJ2-3, with D possibly TRBD2 on 6 matching bases. CDR3 length: 16 amino acids. Trimming took off 0 bases at V and 5 bases at J, with 15 bases between the two ends. Germline CDR1 reads MGHRA; CDR2 reads YSYEKL. The CDR3 DNA follows: TGCGCCAGCAGCCAAGACTTAGCTAGCGTAAAAGATACGCAGTATTTT. This gives the protein CASSQDLASVKDTQYF.

The chain couples TRBV12-5 to TRBJ1-5; 8 bases match TRBD1. This CDR3 has 16 residues. After removal of 0 bases from V and 0 bases from J, the junction contained 1 base not matched to a gene. Germline loops: CDR1 LGHNT, CDR2 FRNRAP. CDR3 in DNA: TGTGCTAGTGGTTTGGTTGGACAGGGTAGCAATCAGCCCCAGCATTTT. Translation: CASGLVGQGSNQPQHF.